This note documents a single TCR beta chain sequence. Only in-frame clones appear in the TCRdb table, and some are missing; sequencing was by immunoSEQ multiplex PCR. The sample includes about 50,000 clones, about nine tenths of them seen just once. This entry comes from a study of OX40 agonist ivuxolimab in advanced cancers. Blood sampling took place at baseline, cycle 4 day 1, and cycle 7 day 1. The CDR3 consists of 15 residues. Germline trimming cut 6 bases from V and 0 bases from J; bases unmatched to any gene: 5. In germline, CDR1 is SGHNT, CDR2 YYREEE (reference sequence). The source of this sequence is an adult with an advanced solid tumor such as melanoma, head and neck, liver or kidney cancer. The chain has TRBV5-4 and TRBJ2-5, with TRBD2 identical over 10 bases. The material sequenced was CD4+ or CD8+ T cells sorted from blood, taken in a trial of the OX40 agonist ivuxolimab. CDR3 in DNA: TGTGCCAGCAACACCGGGACTAGCGACCAAGAGACCCAGTACTTC. This encodes CASNTGTSDQETQYF.